These T cell receptor beta chains were read from a single sample in a study of cytomegalovirus exposure and HLA in healthy donors. This table comes from immunoSEQ multiplex PCR, and its TCRdb copy is limited to in-frame clones, with some not included. The top ten clones hold around 0.93% of a sample with about 160,000 clones, around 88% of them seen once. The sequencing input was PBMCs. Every receptor here comes from a woman in her 30s in good health and CMV-seronegative. The CDR3 runs from the conserved cysteine through the conserved F or W. The D gene is left open where the match is weak. Size values are once, few and many counts, or a class for expanded clones, and some rows have none.

J,D,V,size,DNA,CDR3
TRBJ2-5,TRBD2,TRBV5-1,.,TGCGCCAGCAGCCTTTATAGCGGGAGGGCCAGTGGGGAGACCCAGTACTTC,CASSLYSGRASGETQYF
TRBJ1-1,.,TRBV10-1,.,TGCGCCAGCAGCCTTATTCCAGGGGTATCATACACTGAAGCTTTCTTT,CASSLIPGVSYTEAFF
TRBJ2-5,.,TRBV5-4,.,TGTGCCAGCAGCTTGGGTTCTCCCCGGGGGGAGACCCAGTACTTC,CASSLGSPRGETQYF
TRBJ1-5,.,TRBV6-1,.,TGTGCCAGCAGTGAAGAAGTTAGACGGAGCGGGACGTTGGGGAATCAGCCCCAGCATTTT,CASSEEVRRSGTLGNQPQHF
TRBJ1-1,TRBD1,TRBV7-9,.,TGTGCCAGCAGCTTACCGGGACAGGGGGTAACTGAAGCTTTCTTT,CASSLPGQGVTEAFF
TRBJ1-5,.,TRBV6-5,.,TGTGCCAGCAGAAGGGACTCGCGAAGCAATCAGCCCCAGCATTTT,CASRRDSRSNQPQHF
TRBJ2-3,TRBD1,TRBV13,.,TGTGCCAGCAGCCTGGGACAGGGGGACACAGATACGCAGTATTTT,CASSLGQGDTDTQYF
TRBJ2-5,TRBD2,TRBV4-2,once,TGTGCCAGCAGCCCATTAGCGGGATTGGAGACCCAGTACTTC,CASSPLAGLETQYF
TRBJ2-1,.,TRBV5-1,.,TGCGCCAGCAGCCCAGGACCCGGGACACTCAATGAGCAGTTCTTC,CASSPGPGTLNEQFF
TRBJ2-5,TRBD2,TRBV6-1,once,TGTGCCAGCAGTGAACTCCGACTAGCGGGAGTTGAGACCCAGTACTTC,CASSELRLAGVETQYF
TRBJ2-6,TRBD1,TRBV5-8,.,TGTGCCAGCAGCTTGACAGGGGGCCCAACTGGGGCCAACGTCCTGACTTTC,CASSLTGGPTGANVLTF
TRBJ2-3,.,TRBV12-5,.,TGTGCTAGTGGTCTCGGACAGTTAAGCACAGATACGCAGTATTTT,CASGLGQLSTDTQYF
TRBJ2-1,.,TRBV6-5,.,TGTGCCAGCAGTTCCCAGGGGCATGAGCAGTTCTTC,CASSSQGHEQFF
TRBJ2-6,.,TRBV5-4,few,TGTGCCAGCAGCTTCCCGGGGGTCAACGTCCTGACTTTC,CASSFPGVNVLTF
TRBJ2-1,TRBD2,TRBV7-2,.,TGTGCCAGCAGCCCGACTAGCCATCCCTACAATGAGCAGTTCTTC,CASSPTSHPYNEQFF
TRBJ2-3,.,TRBV6-6,.,TGTGCCAGCAGTGGAACGGGACACCTTATCACAGATACGCAGTATTTT,CASSGTGHLITDTQYF
TRBJ2-2,.,TRBV29-1,once,TGCAGCGTGTATCGAGGGGGGAACACCGGGGAGCTGTTTTTT,CSVYRGGNTGELFF
TRBJ2-1,.,TRBV6-1,.,TGTGCCAGCAGTGGAGGTTGGGGCCCTAGCAATGAGCAGTTCTTC,CASSGGWGPSNEQFF
TRBJ1-1,.,TRBV28,.,TGTGCCAGCCATCCCGAGGCGGTCGGTAAGGTCACTGAAGCTTTCTTT,CASHPEAVGKVTEAFF
TRBJ2-4,.,TRBV9,.,TGTGCCAGCAGCGCCCCCCTAAGGGGGGGCCGTGACATTCAGTACTTC,CASSAPLRGGRDIQYF
TRBJ2-3,.,TRBV15,.,TGTGCCACCAGCAGAGATCCTAGCTCTGGAGATACGCAGTATTTT,CATSRDPSSGDTQYF
TRBJ1-5,TRBD1,TRBV28,.,TGTGCCAGCATTAGGGGACAGGGAAAACAGCCCCAGCATTTT,CASIRGQGKQPQHF
TRBJ2-1,.,TRBV5-4,.,TGTGCCAGCAGCTTGGACATGGAGTCCTACAATGAGCAGTTCTTC,CASSLDMESYNEQFF
TRBJ2-2,TRBD1,TRBV27,.,TGTGCCAGCAGTTTAGGGACAGGGATATCGGTGGCCGGGGAGCTGTTTTTT,CASSLGTGISVAGELFF
TRBJ2-5,TRBD1,TRBV5-1,.,TGCGCCAGCAGCTTGGCCGGGACAGGGTTCCAAGAGACCCAGTACTTC,CASSLAGTGFQETQYF
TRBJ1-2,.,TRBV7-9,.,TGTGCCAGCTATAGGACAGCTAACTATGGCTACACCTTC,CASYRTANYGYTF
TRBJ2-1,TRBD1,TRBV7-9,.,TGTGCCAGCAGCTTCGGTTGGGGGGACAGGGCGGGCAATGAGCAGTTCTTC,CASSFGWGDRAGNEQFF
TRBJ2-1,.,TRBV7-3,.,TGTGCCAGCAGCCCGCGTGGGTCAGGGTCCTACAATGAGCAGTTCTTC,CASSPRGSGSYNEQFF
TRBJ1-2,.,TRBV6-5,.,TGTGCCAGCAGTTTCGACAGGTTTGGGGGCTACACCTTC,CASSFDRFGGYTF
TRBJ2-3,.,TRBV9,.,TGTGCCAGCAGCCCGAGCCCCTTAGCGGTCCTTACCGATACGCAGTATTTT,CASSPSPLAVLTDTQYF
TRBJ1-1,.,TRBV28,.,TGTGCCACATCTCGGGAGAGGGCGGTGAACACTGAAGCTTTCTTT,CATSRERAVNTEAFF
TRBJ1-4,TRBD1,TRBV27,.,TGTGCCAGCAGTCTTAGGACAGGGAGCCCCTCAACTAATGAAAAACTGTTTTTT,CASSLRTGSPSTNEKLFF
TRBJ2-3,TRBD2,TRBV7-9,.,TGTGCCAGCAGCTTCGGGCTAGCGGGATACTTAGATACGCAGTATTTT,CASSFGLAGYLDTQYF
TRBJ1-2,TRBD1,TRBV4-1,.,TGCGCCAGCAGCCAGCGGGACAGGGGGCGCGGTGGCTACACCTTC,CASSQRDRGRGGYTF
TRBJ2-7,.,TRBV6-5,.,TGTGCCACCGCCCGGGGGGCTCTATACGAGCAGTACTTC,CATARGALYEQYF
TRBJ2-3,.,TRBV9,.,TGTGCCAGCAGCGTAGAGGACTTCCCCCGAGGAGATACGCAGTATTTT,CASSVEDFPRGDTQYF
TRBJ2-5,.,TRBV5-6,.,TGTGCCAGCAGCAAGGACACTGAGCAGTACTTC,CASSKDTEQYF
TRBJ1-1,.,TRBV9,.,TGTGCCAGCAGCGTAGGAAGGGGATTGAGCACTGAAGCTTTCTTT,CASSVGRGLSTEAFF
TRBJ2-7,TRBD1,TRBV19,once,TGTGCCAGTTCGGGACAGGTAAAGTACGAGCAGTACTTC,CASSGQVKYEQYF
TRBJ1-1,.,TRBV28,.,TGTGCCAGCAGCCCCGGGGGCACTGAAGCTTTCTTT,CASSPGGTEAFF
TRBJ1-1,TRBD1,TRBV6-5,.,TGTGCCAGCAGCTACAGGGGCAATGGCGTGAACACTGAAGCTTTCTTT,CASSYRGNGVNTEAFF
TRBJ1-1,.,TRBV7-9,.,TGTGCCAGCGATGTCGGGGGTAACACTGAAGCTTTCTTT,CASDVGGNTEAFF
TRBJ1-3,.,TRBV7-9,.,TGTGCCAGCAGCTTAGAACGGGGGGCGGCTGGAAACACCATATATTTT,CASSLERGAAGNTIYF
TRBJ2-7,TRBD1,TRBV9,.,TGTGCCAGCAGTCAAGGACAGGGGGCCTACGAGCAGTACTTC,CASSQGQGAYEQYF
TRBJ2-3,.,TRBV28,.,TGTGCCAGCAGTTTCCCTCACGGGGGTCTGGCAGATACGCAGTATTTT,CASSFPHGGLADTQYF
TRBJ1-1,TRBD1,TRBV7-6,.,TGTGCCAGCAGCTTATCCGCTGTGCCTGGACAGGGGGGTAGTATGAACACTGAAGCTTTCTTT,CASSLSAVPGQGGSMNTEAFF